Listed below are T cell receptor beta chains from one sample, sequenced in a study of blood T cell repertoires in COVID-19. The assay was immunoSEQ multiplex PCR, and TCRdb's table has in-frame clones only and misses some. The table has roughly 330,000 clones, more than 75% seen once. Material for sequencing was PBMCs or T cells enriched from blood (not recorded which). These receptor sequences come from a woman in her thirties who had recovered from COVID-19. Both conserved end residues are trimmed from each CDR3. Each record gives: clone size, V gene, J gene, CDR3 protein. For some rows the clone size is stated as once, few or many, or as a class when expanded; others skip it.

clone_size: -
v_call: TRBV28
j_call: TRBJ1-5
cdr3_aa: ASSFLSSGDQPQH

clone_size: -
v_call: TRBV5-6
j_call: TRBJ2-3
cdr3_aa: ASIYGGLPADTQY

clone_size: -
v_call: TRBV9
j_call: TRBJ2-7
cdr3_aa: ASSAGTAYEQY

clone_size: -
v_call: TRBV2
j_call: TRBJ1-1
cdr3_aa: ASSLDRTEAF

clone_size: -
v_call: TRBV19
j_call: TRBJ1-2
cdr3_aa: ASSIVVGRANYGYT

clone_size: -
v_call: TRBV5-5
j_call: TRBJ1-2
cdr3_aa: ASSRGQGGSYGYT

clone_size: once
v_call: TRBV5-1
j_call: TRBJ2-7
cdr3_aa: ASSDWLTGGEYEQY

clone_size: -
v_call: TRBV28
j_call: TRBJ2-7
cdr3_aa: ASISRFDRKYEQY

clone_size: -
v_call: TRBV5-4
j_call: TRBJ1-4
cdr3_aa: ASSLAGQGGEKLF

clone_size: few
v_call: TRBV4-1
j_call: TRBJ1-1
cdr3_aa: ASSQDAGNTEAF

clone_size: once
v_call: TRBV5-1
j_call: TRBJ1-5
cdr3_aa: ASSRNRTGMGWRGNQPQH

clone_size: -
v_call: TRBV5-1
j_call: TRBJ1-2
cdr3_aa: ASSSRPGPYGYT

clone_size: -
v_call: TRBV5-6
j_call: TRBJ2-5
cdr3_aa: ASSLSLAGQETQY

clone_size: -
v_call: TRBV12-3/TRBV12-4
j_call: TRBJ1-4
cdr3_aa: ASSYRVDEKLF

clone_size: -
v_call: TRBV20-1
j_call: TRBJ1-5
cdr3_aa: SASLQYSNQPQH

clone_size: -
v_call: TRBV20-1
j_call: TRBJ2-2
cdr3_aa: SASGAGGPGGELF

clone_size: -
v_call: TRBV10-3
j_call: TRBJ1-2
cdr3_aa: AISYGQGRDYGYT

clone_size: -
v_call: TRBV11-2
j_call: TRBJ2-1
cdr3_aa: ASSDVGAGLSSYNEQF

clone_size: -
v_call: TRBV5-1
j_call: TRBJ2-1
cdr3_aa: ASSSRTGRSYNEQF

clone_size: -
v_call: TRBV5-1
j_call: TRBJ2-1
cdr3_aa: ASSSRQGTYNEQF

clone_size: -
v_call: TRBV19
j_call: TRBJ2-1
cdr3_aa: ASSIESRATGQF

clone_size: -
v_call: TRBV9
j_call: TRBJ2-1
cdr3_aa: ASSVAGLAGVLSYNEQF